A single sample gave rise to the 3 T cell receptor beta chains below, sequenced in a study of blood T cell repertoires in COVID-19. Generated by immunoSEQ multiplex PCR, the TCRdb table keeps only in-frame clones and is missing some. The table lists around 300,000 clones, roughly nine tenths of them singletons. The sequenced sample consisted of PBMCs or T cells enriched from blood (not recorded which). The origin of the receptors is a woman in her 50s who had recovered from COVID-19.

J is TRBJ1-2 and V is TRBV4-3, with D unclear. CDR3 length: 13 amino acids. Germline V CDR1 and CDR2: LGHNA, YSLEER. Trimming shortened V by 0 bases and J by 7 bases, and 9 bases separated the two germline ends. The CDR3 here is CASSQDRVGGYTF. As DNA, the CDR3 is TGCGCCAGCAGCCAAGATCGCGTTGGTGGCTACACCTTC.

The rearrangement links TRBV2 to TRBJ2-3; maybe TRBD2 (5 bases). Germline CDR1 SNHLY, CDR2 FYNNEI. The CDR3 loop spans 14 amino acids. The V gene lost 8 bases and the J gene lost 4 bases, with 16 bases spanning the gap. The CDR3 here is CASHVGAGADTQYF. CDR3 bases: TGTGCCAGCCACGTGGGAGCTGGGGCAGATACGCAGTATTTT.

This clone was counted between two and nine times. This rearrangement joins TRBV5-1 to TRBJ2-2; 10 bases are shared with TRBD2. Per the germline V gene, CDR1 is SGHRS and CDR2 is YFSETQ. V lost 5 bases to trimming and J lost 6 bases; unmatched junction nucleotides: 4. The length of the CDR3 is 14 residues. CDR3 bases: TGCGCCAGCAGAGCTAGCGGGAGATCCGGGGAGCTGTTTTTT. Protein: CASRASGRSGELFF.